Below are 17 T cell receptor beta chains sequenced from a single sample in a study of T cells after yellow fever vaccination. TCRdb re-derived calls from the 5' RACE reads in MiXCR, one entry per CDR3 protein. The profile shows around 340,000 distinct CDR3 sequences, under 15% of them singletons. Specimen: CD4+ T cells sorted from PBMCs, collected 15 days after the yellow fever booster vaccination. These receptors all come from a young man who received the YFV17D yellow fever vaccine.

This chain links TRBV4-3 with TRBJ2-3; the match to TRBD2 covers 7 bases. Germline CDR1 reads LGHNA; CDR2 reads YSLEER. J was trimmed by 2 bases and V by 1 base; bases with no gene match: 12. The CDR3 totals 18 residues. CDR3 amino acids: CASSQAPRGRGNTDTQYF. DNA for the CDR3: TGCGCCAGCAGCCAAGCTCCGAGAGGGCGGGGGAACACAGATACGCAGTATTTT.

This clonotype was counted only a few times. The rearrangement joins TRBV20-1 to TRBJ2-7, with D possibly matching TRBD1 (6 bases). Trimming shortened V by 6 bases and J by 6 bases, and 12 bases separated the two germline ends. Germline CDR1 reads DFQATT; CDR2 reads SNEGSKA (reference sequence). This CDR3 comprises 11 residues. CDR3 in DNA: TGCAGTGCCCAATGGGGGCGCGAGCAGTACGTC. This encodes CSAQWGREQYV.

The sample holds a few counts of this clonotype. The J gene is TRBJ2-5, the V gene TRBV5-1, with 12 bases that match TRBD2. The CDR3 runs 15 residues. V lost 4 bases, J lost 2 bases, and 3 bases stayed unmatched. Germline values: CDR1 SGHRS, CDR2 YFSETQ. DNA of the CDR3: TGCGCCAGCAGCGGGGGGACTAGCGGGCAAGAGACCCAGTACTTC. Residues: CASSGGTSGQETQYF.

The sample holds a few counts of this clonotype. The CDR3 loop is CASSQERWGIYEQYF. In DNA form, the CDR3 reads TGTGCCAGCAGCCAAGAAAGGTGGGGGATCTACGAGCAGTACTTC. The chain uses TRBV14 and TRBJ2-7; either TRBD1 or TRBD2 may supply D (5 bases each). This CDR3 is 15 amino acids long. V was clipped by 0 bases and J by 3 bases, with 12 bases between them. CDR1 is SGHDN, CDR2 FVKESK, per germline.

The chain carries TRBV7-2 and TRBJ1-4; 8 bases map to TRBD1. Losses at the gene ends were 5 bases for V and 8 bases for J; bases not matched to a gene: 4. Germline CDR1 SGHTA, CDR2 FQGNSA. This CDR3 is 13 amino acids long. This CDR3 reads CASSQGAGEKLFF. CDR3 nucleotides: TGTGCCAGCAGCCAGGGGGCAGGGGAAAAACTGTTTTTT.

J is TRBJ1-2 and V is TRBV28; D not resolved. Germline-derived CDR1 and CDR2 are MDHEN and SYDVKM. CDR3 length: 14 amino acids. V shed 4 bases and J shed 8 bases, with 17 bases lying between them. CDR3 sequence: CASSSHGRPRGYTF. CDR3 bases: TGTGCCAGCAGTTCCCACGGACGCCCTAGAGGCTACACCTTC.

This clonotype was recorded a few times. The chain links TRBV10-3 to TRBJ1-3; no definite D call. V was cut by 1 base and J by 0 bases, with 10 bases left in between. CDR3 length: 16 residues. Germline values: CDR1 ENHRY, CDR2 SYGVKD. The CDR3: CAISELPGVSGNTIYF. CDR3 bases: TGTGCCATCAGTGAGTTACCGGGAGTCTCTGGAAACACCATATATTTT.

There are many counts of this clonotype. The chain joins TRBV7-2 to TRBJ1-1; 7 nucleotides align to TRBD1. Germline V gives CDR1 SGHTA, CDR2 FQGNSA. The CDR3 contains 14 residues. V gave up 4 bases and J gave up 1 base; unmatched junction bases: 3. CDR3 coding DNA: TGTGCCAGCAGCTCCCAGGGGGGGAACACTGAAGCTTTCTTT. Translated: CASSSQGGNTEAFF.

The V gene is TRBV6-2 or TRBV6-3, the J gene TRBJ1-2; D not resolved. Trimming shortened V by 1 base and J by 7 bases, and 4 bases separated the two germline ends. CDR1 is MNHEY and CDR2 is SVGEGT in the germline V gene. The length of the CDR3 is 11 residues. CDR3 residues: CASSYYGGYTF. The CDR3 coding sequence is TGTGCCAGCAGTTACTATGGTGGCTACACCTTC.

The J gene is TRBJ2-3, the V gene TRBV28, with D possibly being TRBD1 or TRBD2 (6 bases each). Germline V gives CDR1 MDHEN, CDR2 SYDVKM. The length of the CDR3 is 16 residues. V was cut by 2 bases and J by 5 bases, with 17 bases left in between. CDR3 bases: TGTGCCAGCAGTTTAGCGCGGGGTCACAGGGAAGATACGCAGTATTTT. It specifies CASSLARGHREDTQYF.

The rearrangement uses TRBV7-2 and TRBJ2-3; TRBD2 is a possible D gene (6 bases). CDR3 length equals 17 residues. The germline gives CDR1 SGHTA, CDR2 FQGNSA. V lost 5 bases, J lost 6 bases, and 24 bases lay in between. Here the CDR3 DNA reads TGTGCCAGCAGCCGTCAAATTCTAGCGATAAGCTCCGATACGCAGTATTTT. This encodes CASSRQILAISSDTQYF.

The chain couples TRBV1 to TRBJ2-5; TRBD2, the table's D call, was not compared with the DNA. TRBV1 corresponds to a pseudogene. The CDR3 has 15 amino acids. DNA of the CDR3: TGCACCAGCAGCCCTGGGACCAGCGGCCAAGAGACCCAGTACTTC. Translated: CTSSPGTSGQETQYF.

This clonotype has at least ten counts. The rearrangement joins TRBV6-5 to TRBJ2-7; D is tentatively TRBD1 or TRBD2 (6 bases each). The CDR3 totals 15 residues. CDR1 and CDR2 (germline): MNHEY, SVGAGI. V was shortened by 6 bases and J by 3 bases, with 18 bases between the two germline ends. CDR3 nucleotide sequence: TGTGCCAGCAGGCGGGACACCGGGGATAGCTACGAGCAGTACTTC. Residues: CASRRDTGDSYEQYF.

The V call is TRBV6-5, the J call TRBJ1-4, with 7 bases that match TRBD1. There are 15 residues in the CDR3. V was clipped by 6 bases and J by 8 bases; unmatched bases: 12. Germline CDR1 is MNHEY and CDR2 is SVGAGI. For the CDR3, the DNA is TGTGCCAGCAGCCGAACAGGGGCCCTTGGGGAAAAACTGTTTTTT. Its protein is CASSRTGALGEKLFF.

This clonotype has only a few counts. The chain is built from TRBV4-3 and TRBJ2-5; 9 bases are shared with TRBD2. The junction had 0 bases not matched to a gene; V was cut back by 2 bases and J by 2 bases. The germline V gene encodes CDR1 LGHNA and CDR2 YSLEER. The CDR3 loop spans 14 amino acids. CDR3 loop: CASSQLAGQETQYF. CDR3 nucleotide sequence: TGCGCCAGCAGCCAACTAGCGGGGCAAGAGACCCAGTACTTC.

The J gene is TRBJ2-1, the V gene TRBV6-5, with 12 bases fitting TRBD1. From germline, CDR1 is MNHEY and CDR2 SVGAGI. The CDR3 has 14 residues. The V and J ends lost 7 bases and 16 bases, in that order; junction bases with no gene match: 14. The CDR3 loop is CASTPWGDRGREFF. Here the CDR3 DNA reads TGTGCCAGCACCCCTTGGGGGGACAGGGGGCGCGAATTCTTC.

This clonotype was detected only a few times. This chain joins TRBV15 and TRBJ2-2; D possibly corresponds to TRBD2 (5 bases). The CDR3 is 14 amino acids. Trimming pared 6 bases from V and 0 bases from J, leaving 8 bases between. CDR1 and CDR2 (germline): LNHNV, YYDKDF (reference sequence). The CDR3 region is CATRTGSNTGELFF. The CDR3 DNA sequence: TGTGCCACCAGGACGGGATCGAACACCGGGGAGCTGTTTTTT.